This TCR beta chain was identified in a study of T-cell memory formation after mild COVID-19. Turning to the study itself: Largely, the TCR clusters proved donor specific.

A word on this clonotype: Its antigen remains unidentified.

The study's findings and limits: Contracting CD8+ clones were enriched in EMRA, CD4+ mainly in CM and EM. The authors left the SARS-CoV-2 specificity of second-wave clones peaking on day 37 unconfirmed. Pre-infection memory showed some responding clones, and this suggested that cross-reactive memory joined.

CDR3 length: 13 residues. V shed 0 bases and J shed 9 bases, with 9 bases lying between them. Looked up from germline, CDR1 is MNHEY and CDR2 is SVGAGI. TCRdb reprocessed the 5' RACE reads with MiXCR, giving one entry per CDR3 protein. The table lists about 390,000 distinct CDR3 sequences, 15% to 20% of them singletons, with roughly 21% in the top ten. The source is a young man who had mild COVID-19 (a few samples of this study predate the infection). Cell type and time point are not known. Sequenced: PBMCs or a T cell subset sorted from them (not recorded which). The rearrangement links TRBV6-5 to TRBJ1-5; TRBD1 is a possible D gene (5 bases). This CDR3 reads CASSYSKRGPQHF. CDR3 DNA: TGTGCCAGCAGTTACTCAAAGAGGGGGCCCCAGCATTTT.